These 31 T cell receptor beta chains originate from one sample sequenced in a study of blood T cell repertoires in COVID-19 (TCRdb year 2020). Library construction relied on the immunoSEQ multiplex PCR assay. The source is immuneACCESS, and TCRdb retained only in-frame sequences with V and J called. Part of the clones is not carried over; for the studies checked, unresolved V genes explain less than half of this, and the remainder is unexplained. This sample lists around 100,000 clones; around 85% were detected once. Roughly 20% of the sample is held by the ten biggest clonotypes. The sample consisted of peripheral blood. Receptors originate from a man in his 70s with active or convalescent COVID-19.

CDR3 DNA: TGTGCCAGCACCAAGGACAGCCATCAGCCCCAGCATTTT. Its protein product is CASTKDSHQPQHF. The chain couples TRBV12-3 or TRBV12-4 to TRBJ1-5; TRBD1 might be the D (6 bases). Between the trimmed V and J ends, which lost 7 bases and 5 bases, there was a span of 12 bases. The CDR3 covers 13 residues.

The chain carries TRBV11-2 and TRBJ2-2, with 10 bases aligning to TRBD2. In germline, CDR1 is SGHAT, CDR2 FQNNGV. The CDR3 has 15 amino acids. Trimming cost V 0 bases and J 6 bases; bases outside gene matches: 1. The CDR3 bases are TGTGCCAGCAGCTTAGATCTAGCGGGAGCCGGGGAGCTGTTTTTT. Protein product: CASSLDLAGAGELFF.

The chain has TRBV6-5 and TRBJ1-5; D may be TRBD1 (5 bases). Per the germline V gene, CDR1 is MNHEY and CDR2 is SVGAGI. This CDR3 has 15 residues. With 0 bases removed from V and 7 bases from J, the gap between germline ends came to 13 bases. The CDR3 spells CASSYSWQGGQPQHF. CDR3 in DNA: TGTGCCAGCAGTTACTCCTGGCAGGGTGGGCAGCCCCAGCATTTT.

The V and J genes are TRBV6-1 and TRBJ1-3; no clear D gene. V was clipped by 3 bases and J by 0 bases, with 12 bases between them. The CDR3 loop spans 16 amino acids. Germline V gene sequence: CDR1 MNHNS, CDR2 SASEGT. As DNA, the CDR3 is TGTGCCAGCAGTGAGTCACCTGCAGTCTCTGGAAACACCATATATTTT. It translates to CASSESPAVSGNTIYF.

The genes are TRBV3-1 (or the pseudogene TRBV3-2) and TRBJ2-2, with 8 bases fitting TRBD1. V shed 4 bases, J shed 3 bases, and the junction held 4 bases outside the gene matches. This CDR3 is built from 15 residues. The V gene's germline CDR1 is LGHDT and CDR2 YNNKEL (reference sequence). The CDR3 protein is CASSLGQGHTGELFF. CDR3 DNA sequence: TGTGCCAGCAGCCTCGGACAGGGACACACCGGGGAGCTGTTTTTT.

The rearrangement links TRBV21-1 to TRBJ1-6; no check of the table's D call, TRBD1, against the DNA was made. TRBV21-1 is classified as a pseudogene. CDR3 length: 18 amino acids. The CDR3 DNA reads TGTGCCAGCAGCCCCCTGAAGGACAGGGGAGACTATAATTCACCCCTCCACTTT. This translates into CASSPLKDRGDYNSPLHF.

This clone was picked up a small number of times. CDR3 sequence: CASSLDRGTEAFF. CDR3 coding DNA: TGTGCCAGCAGCTTAGACAGGGGAACTGAAGCTTTCTTT. V and J are TRBV7-8 and TRBJ1-1, with 7 bases fitting TRBD1. Germline CDR1 reads SGHVS; CDR2 reads FQNEAQ. The V segment lost 1 base and the J segment 5 bases; nucleotides outside the gene matches: 1. CDR3 length: 13 residues.

The V gene is TRBV6-5, the J gene TRBJ1-2, with 10 positions matching TRBD1. The CDR3 is 15 amino acids. CDR1 MNHEY and CDR2 SVGAGI come from the germline V gene. V trimming: 5 bases; J trimming: 4 bases; junction bases outside the gene matches: 7. CDR3 residues: CASSPWTGGFYGYTF. The CDR3 DNA reads TGTGCCAGCAGTCCTTGGACAGGGGGATTCTATGGCTACACCTTC.

This sequence joins TRBV19 and TRBJ2-7, with TRBD1 identical over 10 bases. Trimming cost V 3 bases and J 6 bases; bases outside gene matches: 5. This CDR3 is 14 amino acids long. Germline CDR1 reads LNHDA; CDR2 reads SQIVND (reference sequence). The chain's CDR3 is CASSMGQGISEQYF. The CDR3 DNA reads TGTGCCAGTAGTATGGGACAGGGGATTTCCGAGCAGTACTTC. The full variable domain, rest sourced from reference TRBV19 and TRBJ2-7, is DGGITQSPKYLFRKEGQNVTLSCEQNLNHDAMYWYRQDPGQGLRLIYYSQIVNDFQKGDIAEGYSVSREKKESFPLTVTSAQKNPTAFYLCASSMGQGISEQYFGPGTRLTVT.

This rearrangement joins TRBV6-5 to TRBJ2-5; TRBD1 matches at 9 bases. With V trimmed by 2 bases and J by 5 bases, 6 bases remained unmatched. The CDR3 is made up of 15 amino acids. The V gene's germline CDR1 is MNHEY and CDR2 SVGAGI. The CDR3 reads CASSYPGTGPETQYF. Written as DNA, the CDR3 is TGTGCCAGCAGTTACCCTGGGACAGGGCCGGAGACCCAGTACTTC.

V is TRBV5-4 and J is TRBJ2-7; 7 bases line up with TRBD2. Germline V gene sequence: CDR1 SGHNT, CDR2 YYREEE (reference sequence). V lost 5 bases to trimming and J lost 4 bases; unmatched junction nucleotides: 18. The CDR3 contains 17 residues. The CDR3 sequence: CASRPDIGSSGAYEQYF. CDR3 nucleotides: TGTGCCAGCAGACCCGACATAGGGTCCAGCGGGGCTTACGAGCAGTACTTC.

This clone has at least ten counts. V and J are TRBV4-1 and TRBJ1-3; a weak D match, TRBD1 (5 bases). Germline CDR1 reads MGHRA; CDR2 reads YSYEKL. Trimming took off 1 base at V and 0 bases at J, with 7 bases between the two ends. The CDR3 extends over 15 amino acids. The CDR3 is CASSQGGSSGNTIYF. Here the CDR3 DNA reads TGCGCCAGCAGCCAAGGGGGCAGCTCTGGAAACACCATATATTTT.

V usage is TRBV10-3 and J usage is TRBJ1-5; 7 positions agree with TRBD1. The CDR3 is made up of 14 amino acids. Trimming cost V 11 bases and J 4 bases; bases outside gene matches: 11. Germline-derived CDR1 and CDR2 are ENHRY and SYGVKD. DNA for the CDR3: TGTGCCTCCCGAACGGGACAGATTAATCAGCCCCAGCATTTT. This gives the protein CASRTGQINQPQHF.

This clone has only one observation. V is TRBV5-4 and J is TRBJ2-1; TRBD1 matches at 9 bases. This CDR3 is built from 16 residues. The V gene end was trimmed by 5 bases and the J gene end by 5 bases; junction bases not matched to a gene: 11. The germline V gene has CDR1 SGHNT and CDR2 YYREEE (reference sequence). CDR3 protein: CASSLQGARSNNEQFF. The DNA of the CDR3 is TGTGCCAGCAGTTTACAGGGGGCTCGTTCAAACAATGAGCAGTTCTTC.

The rearrangement joins TRBV5-6 to TRBJ1-3; D unresolved. The CDR3 has 14 residues. V was pared by 6 bases and J by 1 base, with 11 bases between. Germline V gene lookup returns CDR1 SGHDT and CDR2 YYEEEE. The DNA of the CDR3 is TGTGCCAGCAACCACCCGGGGTCTGGAAACACCATATATTTT. Translation: CASNHPGSGNTIYF.

The genes are TRBV28 and TRBJ1-2; D remains unclear. Germline values: CDR1 MDHEN, CDR2 SYDVKM. V lost 5 bases and J lost 8, with 18 bases in between. The CDR3 sequence is 14 residues long. CDR3 sequence (DNA): TGTGCCAGCAGTAGAGAGGTGAATTCGAGGGGCTACACCTTC. This codes for CASSREVNSRGYTF.

V usage is TRBV21-1 and J usage is TRBJ1-2. TRBV21-1 is deemed a pseudogene. The CDR3 is made up of 15 amino acids. CDR3 DNA: TGTGCCAGCAGCAAAGGCGGACTGACCTCCTATGGCTACACCTTC. As protein: CASSKGGLTSYGYTF.

V and J are TRBV6-2 or TRBV6-3 and TRBJ1-1; D remains unclear. V was pared by 6 bases and J by 6 bases, with 8 bases between. This CDR3 has 11 amino acids. The germline gives CDR1 MNHEY, CDR2 SVGEGT. Written as DNA, the CDR3 is TGTGCCAGCAGCCACGGTTCTGAAGCTTTCTTT. It encodes CASSHGSEAFF.

Comment on this clone: Compared with germline, one end of the junction differs, possibly owing to a read error. This rearrangement joins TRBV7-2 to TRBJ2-4; D may be TRBD2 (6 bases). The CDR3 is 15 amino acids. Germline lookup yields CDR1 SGHTA and CDR2 FQGNSA. The CDR3 loop reads CANSYLGGIVGIQYF. DNA for the CDR3: TGTGCCAACAGCTATCTCGGGGGTATCGTTGGCATTCAGTACTTC. Together with reference TRBV7-2 and TRBJ2-4, the CDR3 gives the full variable domain: GAGVSQSPSNKVTEKGKDVELRCDPISGHTALYWYRQSLGQGLEFLIYFQGNSAPDKSGLPSDRFSAERTGGSVSTLTIQRTQQEDSAVYLCANSYLGGIVGIQYFGAGTRLSVL.

The chain joins TRBV9 to TRBJ2-3; the D gene is possibly TRBD1 (7 bases). V was clipped by 0 bases and J by 6 bases, with 8 bases between them. The CDR3 spans 13 residues. Germline lookup yields CDR1 SGDLS and CDR2 YYNGEE. The CDR3 region has the DNA TGTGCCAGCAGCGTAGCAGGGGGGGATACGCAGTATTTT. Translated: CASSVAGGDTQYF. The whole variable domain, remainder taken from reference TRBV9 and TRBJ2-3, is DSGVTQTPKHLITATGQRVTLRCSPRSGDLSVYWYQQSLDQGLQFLIQYYNGEERAKGNILERFSAQQFPDLHSELNLSSLELGDSALYFCASSVAGGDTQYFGPGTRLTVL.

DNA of the CDR3: TGTGCCTGGAGGAGGGGGACGAGCACCTACAATGAGCAGTTCTTC. Its translation: CAWRRGTSTYNEQFF. The chain combines TRBV30 with TRBJ2-1; possibly TRBD1 for D (6 bases). Germline V CDR1 and CDR2: GTSNPN, SVGIG (reference sequence). CDR3 size: 15 residues. Between the trimmed V and J ends, which lost 3 bases and 2 bases, there was a span of 14 bases. Complete variable domain (other parts from reference TRBV30 and TRBJ2-1): SQTIHQWPATLVQPVGSPLSLECTVEGTSNPNLYWYRQAAGRGLQLLFYSVGIGQISSEVPQNLSASRPQDRQFILSSKKLLLSDSGFYLCAWRRGTSTYNEQFFGPGTRLTVL.

The chain combines TRBV28 with TRBJ1-1; 10 nucleotides agree with TRBD1. CDR1 and CDR2 from the germline V gene are MDHEN and SYDVKM. The junction had 4 bases not matched to a gene; V was cut back by 6 bases and J by 3 bases. The CDR3 is made up of 14 amino acids. The CDR3 nucleotides read TGTGCCAGCAGCCCGACAGGGGGCTACACTGAAGCTTTCTTT. Translated, it gives CASSPTGGYTEAFF.

The sample holds a few counts of this clone. V and J are TRBV30 and TRBJ1-1, with TRBD1 matching over 8 bases. Germline trimming cut 3 bases from V and 4 bases from J; bases unmatched to any gene: 4. CDR1 is GTSNPN, CDR2 SVGIG, per germline (reference sequence). The CDR3 contains 13 residues. Written as DNA, the CDR3 is TGTGCCTGGAGGTCCACAGGGGGCACTGAAGCTTTCTTT. It is translated as CAWRSTGGTEAFF.

The J gene is TRBJ1-5, the V gene TRBV4-1, with a tentative D call TRBD1 (6 bases). The CDR3 has 13 amino acids. V was trimmed by 6 bases and J by 4 bases, leaving 10 bases between them. Germline CDR1 and CDR2: MGHRA and YSYEKL. This CDR3 is CASSQGSNQPQHF. The CDR3 coding sequence is TGCGCCAGCAGTCAGGGGAGTAATCAGCCCCAGCATTTT.

The chain carries TRBV19 and TRBJ1-4; D perhaps matches TRBD1 (5 bases). Trimming shortened V by 3 bases and J by 11 bases, and 16 bases separated the two germline ends. The germline gives CDR1 LNHDA, CDR2 SQIVND (reference sequence). The CDR3 runs to 14 residues. The CDR3 sequence: CASSMGGAQAKLFF. The CDR3 bases are TGTGCCAGTAGTATGGGAGGGGCGCAGGCCAAACTGTTTTTT.

The V call is TRBV28, the J call TRBJ2-3; 15 positions match TRBD2. Per the germline V gene, CDR1 is MDHEN and CDR2 is SYDVKM. The V and J ends lost 6 bases and 6 bases, in that order; junction bases with no gene match: 4. The CDR3 is 15 residues long. The CDR3 DNA reads TGTGCCAGCAGCGGACTAGCGGGAGGGGAGGATACGCAGTATTTT. This gives the protein CASSGLAGGEDTQYF.

CDR3 residues: CASSPFPGQGVFDTEAFF. Written as DNA, the CDR3 is TGTGCCAGCAGTCCCTTCCCGGGACAGGGGGTTTTTGACACTGAAGCTTTCTTT. The chain combines TRBV3-1 (or the pseudogene TRBV3-2) with TRBJ1-1; 11 nucleotides agree with TRBD1. Germline V lookup: CDR1 LGHDT, CDR2 YNNKEL (reference sequence). Germline trimming cut 6 bases from V and 3 bases from J; bases unmatched to any gene: 15. CDR3 length: 18 residues.

V and J are TRBV6-5 and TRBJ1-6; the match to TRBD1 covers 11 bases. The germline V gene encodes CDR1 MNHEY and CDR2 SVGAGI. The CDR3 spans 14 residues. Trimming removed 6 bases from V and 9 bases from J; junction bases left unmatched: 4. The CDR3 coding sequence is TGTGCCAGCAGCTCGGGACAGGGGGGTTCACCCCTCCACTTT. Its protein is CASSSGQGGSPLHF.

The V call is TRBV5-1, the J call TRBJ2-3; 13 positions agree with TRBD2. J gave up 2 bases and V 1 base, and 4 bases lay outside the gene matches. The length of the CDR3 is 17 residues. Germline CDR1 and CDR2: SGHRS and YFSETQ. The CDR3 sequence is CASSLLTSGGHTDTQYF. The CDR3 DNA follows: TGCGCCAGCAGCTTGCTGACTAGCGGGGGGCACACAGATACGCAGTATTTT.

The chain links TRBV28 to TRBJ2-5; the match to TRBD1 covers 8 bases. Germline V gene sequence: CDR1 MDHEN, CDR2 SYDVKM. V trimming: 6 bases; J trimming: 1 base; junction bases outside the gene matches: 10. This CDR3 has 16 residues. The CDR3 sequence: CASRRPRTGSQETQYF. The CDR3 DNA sequence: TGTGCCAGCAGACGACCGAGGACAGGGAGCCAAGAGACCCAGTACTTC.

J is TRBJ1-4 and V is TRBV15; D call uncertain. CDR1 LNHNV and CDR2 YYDKDF come from the germline V gene (reference sequence). The V gene lost 3 bases and the J gene lost 7 bases, with 12 bases spanning the gap. This CDR3 contains 14 residues. The CDR3 here is CATSRLRVGEKLFF. The DNA of the CDR3 is TGTGCCACCAGCAGGTTGAGGGTTGGTGAAAAACTGTTTTTT. The full variable domain, with the rest looked up from reference TRBV15 and TRBJ1-4, is DAMVIQNPRYQVTQFGKPVTLSCSQTLNHNVMYWYQQKSSQAPKLLFHYYDKDFNNEADTPDNFQSRRPNTSFCFLDIRSPGLGDTAMYLCATSRLRVGEKLFFGSGTQLSVL.